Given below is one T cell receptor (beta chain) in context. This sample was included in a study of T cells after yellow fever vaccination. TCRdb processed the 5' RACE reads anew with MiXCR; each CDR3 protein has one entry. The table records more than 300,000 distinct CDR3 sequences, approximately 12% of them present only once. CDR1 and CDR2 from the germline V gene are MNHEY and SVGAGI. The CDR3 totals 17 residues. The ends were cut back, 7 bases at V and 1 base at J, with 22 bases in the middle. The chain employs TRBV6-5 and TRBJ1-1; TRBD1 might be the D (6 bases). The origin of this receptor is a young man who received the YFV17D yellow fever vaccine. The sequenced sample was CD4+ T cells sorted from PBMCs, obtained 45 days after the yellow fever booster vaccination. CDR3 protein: CASISLPPGQWNTEAFF. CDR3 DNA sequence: TGTGCCAGCATTTCCCTGCCCCCGGGACAATGGAACACTGAAGCTTTCTTT.